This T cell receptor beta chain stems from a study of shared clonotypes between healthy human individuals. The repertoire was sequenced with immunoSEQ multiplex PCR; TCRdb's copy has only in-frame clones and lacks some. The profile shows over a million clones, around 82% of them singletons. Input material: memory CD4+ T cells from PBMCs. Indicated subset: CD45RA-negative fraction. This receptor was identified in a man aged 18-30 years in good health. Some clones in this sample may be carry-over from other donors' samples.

The CDR3: CASSIDRALNTEAFF. CDR3 in DNA: TGTGCCAGTAGTATAGACAGGGCTCTGAACACTGAAGCTTTCTTT. This sequence joins TRBV19 and TRBJ1-1, with D possibly being TRBD1 (5 bases). V shed 0 bases and J shed 0 bases, with 8 bases lying between them. This CDR3 region has 15 residues. Germline CDR1 LNHDA, CDR2 SQIVND (reference sequence).